A selection of T cell receptor beta chains follows, all from one sample in a study of T cell responses to AZD1222 COVID-19 vaccine. Produced via immunoSEQ multiplex PCR; TCRdb's table is partial and in-frame only. This table holds around 100,000 clones, approximately 87% found once. The specimen comprised peripheral blood, sampled on day 0 of MenACWY control vaccination. All receptors derive from an adult in good health. CDR3s include the opening cysteine and the closing phenylalanine or tryptophan. Each record gives: D gene, clone size, J gene, V gene, CDR3 DNA, CDR3 protein. A D gene is named only where the DNA matches it firmly. Only part of the rows carry a size: once, few, many, or a class if the clone is expanded.

NA NA TRBJ1-3 TRBV5-1 TGCGCCAGCAGCCCCCGACCGGGGGCGAGTGGAAACACCATATATTTT CASSPRPGASGNTIYF
NA NA TRBJ2-3 TRBV7-9 TGTGCCAGCAGCTCAGGCGGGGGCCTCTGGACAGATACGCAGTATTTT CASSSGGGLWTDTQYF
NA NA TRBJ2-5 TRBV14 TGTGCCAGCAGCCTCTATAGTTTTGCGGAGACCCAGTACTTC CASSLYSFAETQYF
NA NA TRBJ2-7 TRBV6-2/TRBV6-3 TGTGCCAGCAGTGCCGACAGTAAACTCTACGAGCAGTACTTC CASSADSKLYEQYF
NA NA TRBJ1-2 TRBV12-3/TRBV12-4 TGTGCCAGCAGCCCTCACGAGAGCTATGGCTACACCTTC CASSPHESYGYTF
NA NA TRBJ1-1 TRBV3-1/TRBV3-2 TGTGCCAGCAGCCTGAGAGAGAACACTGAAGCTTTCTTT CASSLRENTEAFF
TRBD1 NA TRBJ2-5 TRBV6-5 TGTGCCAGCAGTTATTCGGGCAGGGGGCAGGGAGAGACCCAGTACTTC CASSYSGRGQGETQYF
TRBD2 NA TRBJ2-7 TRBV19 TGTGCCAGTAGTAAGCTAGCGGGGAGCTCCTACGAGCAGTACTTC CASSKLAGSSYEQYF
TRBD1 once TRBJ2-7 TRBV18 TGTGCCAGCTCACCCCCCGGGACAGGGACGATCTACGAGCAGTACTTC CASSPPGTGTIYEQYF
NA NA TRBJ1-5 TRBV7-2 TGTGCCAGCAGCGGGGGAGAGTCAAGCAATCAGCCCCAGCATTTT CASSGGESSNQPQHF
NA once TRBJ2-1 TRBV19 TGTGCCAGTAGTATAGCATGGAGCGCTGAGCAGTTCTTC CASSIAWSAEQFF
TRBD1 once TRBJ2-5 TRBV7-2 TGTGCCAGCAGCTTATCGCTCGGGACAGGGGTAGAGACCCAGTACTTC CASSLSLGTGVETQYF
TRBD2 NA TRBJ2-3 TRBV12-3/TRBV12-4 TGTGCCAGCAGTACGACTAGCGGCGATACGCAGTATTTT CASSTTSGDTQYF
TRBD1 few TRBJ1-6 TRBV5-1 TGCGCCAGCCAACAGGGGGATAATTCACCCCTCCACTTT CASQQGDNSPLHF
NA NA TRBJ1-2 TRBV7-8 TGTGCCAGCAGCCGAGACCCAGGGGAGGGCTATGGCTACACCTTC CASSRDPGEGYGYTF
NA once TRBJ2-7 TRBV5-6 TGTGCCAGCAGCCCCCCTGGGGGGAGGAGCTCCTACGAGCAGTACTTC CASSPPGGRSSYEQYF
NA NA TRBJ2-3 TRBV5-1 TGCGCCAGCAGCTTGGTAGGAGCAGGGTCAACAGATACGCAGTATTTT CASSLVGAGSTDTQYF
NA NA TRBJ1-1 TRBV11-2 TGTGCCAGCAGCACATATGGTTTCGACACTGAAGCTTTCTTT CASSTYGFDTEAFF
TRBD2 NA TRBJ2-1 TRBV19 TGTGCCAGTAGTCTCGGACTAGCGGCCGACAATGAGCAGTTCTTC CASSLGLAADNEQFF
NA NA TRBJ2-5 TRBV18 TGTGCCAGCTCACCGGTGGCGGCCACAGAGACCCAGTACTTC CASSPVAATETQYF
TRBD1 NA TRBJ2-7 TRBV3-1/TRBV3-2 TGTGCCAGCAGCCAAGACTCGACAGGGTTTAGCGAGCAGTACTTC CASSQDSTGFSEQYF
NA once TRBJ2-5 TRBV7-2 TGTGCCAGCAGCTTTTCAGGAGAAGAGACCCAGTACTTC CASSFSGEETQYF